One sample yielded the 18 T cell receptor beta chains listed below, sequenced in a study of PD-1 blockade in classical Hodgkin lymphoma (TCRdb year 2020). The intended sense of this specimen's time point label: cycle 1 day 1 (C1D1), immediately before nivolumab initiation. All trial patients had relapsed after autologous stem cell transplantation, with cohorts A, B and C differing in prior brentuximab vedotin exposure. Preparation of the library involved the immunoSEQ multiplex PCR assay. Sourced from immuneACCESS, this table was stored by TCRdb with only in-frame sequences that have V and J called. A share of the clones is absent; for the studies checked, an unresolved V gene accounts for under half, and the remainder has no known explanation. The sample table contains about 53,000 clones; only one count was recorded for over 75% of them. Of the sample, roughly 15% falls within the top ten clones.

The specimen comprised peripheral blood mononuclear cells (PBMCs), sampled at baseline. Source of these receptors: a human donor with classical Hodgkin lymphoma.

The chain combines TRBV9 with TRBJ2-2, with 9 bases matching TRBD2. Germline lookup yields CDR1 SGDLS and CDR2 YYNGEE. The V and J ends lost 3 bases and 6 bases, in that order; junction bases with no gene match: 15. The CDR3 extends over 18 amino acids. The CDR3 DNA reads TGTGCCAGCAGCGCACCGAATAGCGGGAGTGGTATGGCCGGGGAGCTGTTTTTT. Protein sequence: CASSAPNSGSGMAGELFF.

CDR3 coding DNA: TGTGCCAGCACCCGACGACATGGAACTAATGAAAAACTGTTTTTT. Its translation is CASTRRHGTNEKLFF. The genes are TRBV6-5 and TRBJ1-4; D gene uncertain. Trimming took off 7 bases at V and 1 base at J, with 13 bases between the two ends. This CDR3 has 15 amino acids. Germline assignment: CDR1 MNHEY and CDR2 SVGAGI.

This chain joins TRBV6-5 and TRBJ2-5; D possibly corresponds to TRBD1 (5 bases). Germline V gene lookup returns CDR1 MNHEY and CDR2 SVGAGI. V was clipped by 0 bases and J by 2 bases, with 13 bases between them. This CDR3 is 16 amino acids long. The CDR3 reads CASSYSRTTLQETQYF. CDR3 sequence (DNA): TGTGCCAGCAGTTACTCTAGGACAACTCTTCAAGAGACCCAGTACTTC.

This chain links TRBV19 with TRBJ2-3, with a weak D call TRBD1 (6 bases). The CDR3 sequence is 11 residues long. Germline-derived CDR1 and CDR2 are LNHDA and SQIVND (reference sequence). The V and J ends lost 7 bases and 8 bases respectively, with 10 bases between them. CDR3 bases: TGTGCCAGTATATCAGGGGCTACGCAGTATTTT. Its protein product is CASISGATQYF. Together with reference TRBV19 and TRBJ2-3, the CDR3 gives the full variable domain: DGGITQSPKYLFRKEGQNVTLSCEQNLNHDAMYWYRQDPGQGLRLIYYSQIVNDFQKGDIAEGYSVSREKKESFPLTVTSAQKNPTAFYLCASISGATQYFGPGTRLTVL.

The genes are TRBV5-6 and TRBJ2-7, with D uncertain. The CDR3 contains 13 residues. Trimming pared 2 bases from V and 4 bases from J, leaving 10 bases between. Germline-derived CDR1 and CDR2 are SGHDT and YYEEEE. CDR3 nucleotides: TGTGCCAGCAGCTTTAGACGGTTTTACGAGCAGTACTTC. It codes for CASSFRRFYEQYF.

The chain is built from TRBV11-3 and TRBJ1-3, with no clear D. Trimming shortened V by 4 bases and J by 4 bases, and 14 bases separated the two germline ends. Germline V gene data show CDR1 as SGHNT and CDR2 as YENEEA. The length of the CDR3 is 15 residues. This CDR3 is CASSSLETSGNTIYF. CDR3 nucleotides: TGTGCCAGCAGCTCACTCGAGACCTCGGGAAACACCATATATTTT.

This chain links TRBV6-6 with TRBJ1-4; 8 bases line up with TRBD1. This CDR3 region has 15 residues. J gave up 3 bases and V 6 bases, and 6 bases lay outside the gene matches. Germline CDR1 MNHNY, CDR2 SVGAGI (reference sequence). The CDR3 DNA sequence: TGTGCCAGCAGCCTCCAGGGGGCCTCTAATGAAAAACTGTTTTTT. This translates into CASSLQGASNEKLFF.

This clone was detected a few times. J is TRBJ1-4 and V is TRBV7-2, with a tentative D call TRBD1 (6 bases). Trimming cost V 5 bases and J 0 bases, with 10 bases left between them. The CDR3 spans 15 residues. Germline lookup yields CDR1 SGHTA and CDR2 FQGNSA. For the CDR3, the DNA is TGTGCCAGCAGCCTTACAGGGCCAACTAATGAAAAACTGTTTTTT. Its protein is CASSLTGPTNEKLFF. Looking up the rest from reference TRBV7-2 and TRBJ1-4 gives the full variable domain: GAGVSQSPSNKVTEKGKDVELRCDPISGHTALYWYRQSLGQGLEFLIYFQGNSAPDKSGLPSDRFSAERTGGSVSTLTIQRTQQEDSAVYLCASSLTGPTNEKLFFGSGTQLSVL.

The chain links TRBV28 to TRBJ1-5; 7 bases match TRBD1. Trimming took 5 bases from V and 6 from J; bases not matched to a gene: 1. This CDR3 region has 12 residues. Germline assignment: CDR1 MDHEN and CDR2 SYDVKM. CDR3 in DNA: TGTGCCAGCAGTCCAGGGGGTCAGCCCCAGCATTTT. Its translation: CASSPGGQPQHF.

This chain connects TRBV14 to TRBJ2-5, with 16 bases lining up with TRBD2. Germline values: CDR1 SGHDN, CDR2 FVKESK. The V segment lost 4 bases and the J segment 5 bases; nucleotides outside the gene matches: 13. CDR3 length: 19 amino acids. This CDR3 is CASSPGTSGRAPLRETQYF. The CDR3, as DNA: TGTGCCAGCAGCCCGGGGACTAGCGGGAGGGCCCCATTAAGGGAGACCCAGTACTTC.

The chain has TRBV5-1 and TRBJ2-5; 10 nucleotides agree with TRBD2. CDR1 and CDR2 (germline): SGHRS, YFSETQ. The CDR3 loop spans 15 amino acids. V gave up 4 bases and J gave up 1 base; unmatched junction bases: 4. CDR3 protein: CASSPLAGVQETQYF. The DNA for the CDR3 is TGCGCCAGCAGCCCCCTAGCGGGGGTCCAAGAGACCCAGTACTTC. The full variable domain, completed using reference TRBV5-1 and TRBJ2-5, is KAGVTQTPRYLIKTRGQQVTLSCSPISGHRSVSWYQQTPGQGLQFLFEYFSETQRNKGNFPGRFSGRQFSNSRSEMNVSTLELGDSALYLCASSPLAGVQETQYFGPGTRLLVL.

The rearrangement uses TRBV5-1 and TRBJ1-5, with unresolved D. This CDR3 has 15 residues. V was clipped by 4 bases and J by 5 bases, with 16 bases between them. Germline lookup yields CDR1 SGHRS and CDR2 YFSETQ. CDR3 residues: CASSPATGLDQPQHF. CDR3 DNA sequence: TGCGCCAGCAGCCCTGCAACCGGTTTGGATCAGCCCCAGCATTTT.

J is TRBJ2-7 and V is TRBV10-3; 7 bases are shared with TRBD2. The ends lost 5 bases at V and 7 bases at J; junction bases unmatched: 11. This CDR3 is 14 amino acids long. The V gene's germline CDR1 is ENHRY and CDR2 SYGVKD. This CDR3 is CAISTTEGGSEQYV. DNA for the CDR3: TGTGCCATCAGTACGACCGAGGGAGGGTCTGAGCAGTACGTC.

The V and J genes are TRBV5-6 and TRBJ2-1; perhaps TRBD2 as D (5 bases). Trimming removed 2 bases from V and 9 bases from J, with 9 bases in between. Germline V lookup: CDR1 SGHDT, CDR2 YYEEEE. The CDR3 spans 12 residues. For the CDR3, the DNA is TGTGCCAGCAGCTTACTAGTGACTGAGCAGTTCTTC. It translates to CASSLLVTEQFF.

The chain employs TRBV7-9 and TRBJ1-4; weak D call: TRBD1 (6 bases). The germline V gene encodes CDR1 SEHNR and CDR2 FQNEAQ (reference sequence). Trimming pared 5 bases from V and 7 bases from J, leaving 26 bases between. The CDR3 totals 18 residues. CDR3 sequence reads: CASSPGTQGQTRGEKLFF. CDR3 nucleotides: TGTGCCAGCAGCCCAGGGACACAAGGACAGACTCGGGGTGAAAAACTGTTTTTT.

The chain recombines TRBV28 with TRBJ2-7, with 11 bases fitting TRBD1. V lost 1 base to trimming and J lost 6 bases; unmatched junction nucleotides: 5. This CDR3 is 15 amino acids long. CDR1 MDHEN and CDR2 SYDVKM come from the germline V gene. The CDR3 is CASSLLGQGGLEQYF. In DNA, the CDR3 is TGTGCCAGCAGTTTATTGGGACAGGGGGGCCTCGAGCAGTACTTC.

The chain is built from TRBV19 and TRBJ2-2, with D perhaps TRBD1 (6 bases). CDR3 size: 13 residues. Germline CDR1 reads LNHDA; CDR2 reads SQIVND (reference sequence). Trimming stripped 5 bases from V and 4 bases from J, with 8 bases between. CDR3 bases: TGTGCCAGTAGTTCAGGGGTCACCGGGGAGCTGTTTTTT. Its protein product is CASSSGVTGELFF. The whole variable domain, filled in from reference TRBV19 and TRBJ2-2, reads DGGITQSPKYLFRKEGQNVTLSCEQNLNHDAMYWYRQDPGQGLRLIYYSQIVNDFQKGDIAEGYSVSREKKESFPLTVTSAQKNPTAFYLCASSSGVTGELFFGEGSRLTVL.

By frequency in the sample, this clone is medium-sized. The rearrangement joins TRBV7-9 to TRBJ1-5, with D perhaps matching TRBD1 (6 bases). The CDR3 is 13 residues long. Germline V gives CDR1 SEHNR, CDR2 FQNEAQ (reference sequence). V lost 5 bases and J lost 4, with 9 bases in between. In DNA form, the CDR3 reads TGTGCCAGCAGCCCGGACAGTAATCAGCCCCAGCATTTT. The encoded protein is CASSPDSNQPQHF. The complete variable domain, with remaining parts taken from reference TRBV7-9 and TRBJ1-5, reads DTGVSQNPRHKITKRGQNVTFRCDPISEHNRLYWYRQTLGQGPEFLTYFQNEAQLEKSRLLSDRFSAERPKGSFSTLEIQRTEQGDSAMYLCASSPDSNQPQHFGDGTRLSIL.